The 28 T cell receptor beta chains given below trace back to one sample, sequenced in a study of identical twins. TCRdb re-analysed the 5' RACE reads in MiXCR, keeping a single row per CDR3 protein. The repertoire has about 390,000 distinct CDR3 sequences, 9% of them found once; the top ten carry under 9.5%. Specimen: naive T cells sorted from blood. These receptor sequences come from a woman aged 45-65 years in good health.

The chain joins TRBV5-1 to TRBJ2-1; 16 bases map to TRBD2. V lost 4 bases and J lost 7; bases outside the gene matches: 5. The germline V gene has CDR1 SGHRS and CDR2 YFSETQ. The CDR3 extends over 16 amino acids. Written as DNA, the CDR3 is TGCGCCAGCAGCCCGGGACTAGCGGGAGGGTGGAATGAGCAGTTCTTC. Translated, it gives CASSPGLAGGWNEQFF.

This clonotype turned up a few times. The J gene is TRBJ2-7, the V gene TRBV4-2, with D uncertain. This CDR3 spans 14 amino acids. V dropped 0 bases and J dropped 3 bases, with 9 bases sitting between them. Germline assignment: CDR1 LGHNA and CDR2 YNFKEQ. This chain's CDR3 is CASSQEIGVYEQYF. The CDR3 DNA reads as TGTGCCAGCAGCCAAGAGATCGGAGTCTACGAGCAGTACTTC.

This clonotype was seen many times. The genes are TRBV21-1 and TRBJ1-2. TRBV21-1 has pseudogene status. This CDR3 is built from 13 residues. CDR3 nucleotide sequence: TGTGCCAGTTACACCGGCGGGTACTATGGCTACACCTTC. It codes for CASYTGGYYGYTF.

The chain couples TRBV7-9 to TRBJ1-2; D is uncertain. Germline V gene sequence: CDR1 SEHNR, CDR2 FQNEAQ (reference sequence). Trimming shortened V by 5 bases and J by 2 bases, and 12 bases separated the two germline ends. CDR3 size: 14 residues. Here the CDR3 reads CASSKSTKNYGYTF. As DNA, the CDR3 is TGTGCCAGCAGCAAATCGACAAAAAACTATGGCTACACCTTC. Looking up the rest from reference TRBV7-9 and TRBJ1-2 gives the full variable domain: DTGVSQNPRHKITKRGQNVTFRCDPISEHNRLYWYRQTLGQGPEFLTYFQNEAQLEKSRLLSDRFSAERPKGSFSTLEIQRTEQGDSAMYLCASSKSTKNYGYTFGSGTRLTVV.

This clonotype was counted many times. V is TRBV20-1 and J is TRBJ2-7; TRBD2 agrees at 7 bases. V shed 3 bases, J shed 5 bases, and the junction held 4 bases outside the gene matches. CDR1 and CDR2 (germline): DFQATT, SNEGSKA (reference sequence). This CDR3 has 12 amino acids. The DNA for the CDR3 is TGCAGTGCTAGGCGGGGGAGCCACGAGCAGTACTTC. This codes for CSARRGSHEQYF.

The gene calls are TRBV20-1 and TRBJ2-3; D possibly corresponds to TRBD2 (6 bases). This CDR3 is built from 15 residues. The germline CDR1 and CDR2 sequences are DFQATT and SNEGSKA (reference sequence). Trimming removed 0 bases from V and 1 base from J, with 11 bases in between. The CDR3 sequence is CSARERAGRTDTQYF. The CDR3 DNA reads TGCAGTGCTAGAGAGAGGGCGGGACGCACAGATACGCAGTATTTT.

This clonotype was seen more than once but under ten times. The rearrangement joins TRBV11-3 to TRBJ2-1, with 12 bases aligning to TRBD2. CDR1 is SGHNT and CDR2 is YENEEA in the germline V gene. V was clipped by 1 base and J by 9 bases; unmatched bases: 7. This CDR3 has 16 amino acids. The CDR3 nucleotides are TGTGCCAGCAGCTTAGGGTCGACTAGCGGGAGCCGTGAGCAGTTCTTC. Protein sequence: CASSLGSTSGSREQFF.

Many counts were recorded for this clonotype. CDR3 sequence reads: CASSGGRSYEQYF. DNA of the CDR3: TGCGCCAGCAGCGGCGGGAGGTCCTACGAGCAGTACTTC. The chain uses TRBV5-1 and TRBJ2-7; 8 nucleotides line up with TRBD2. Germline CDR1 reads SGHRS; CDR2 reads YFSETQ. V lost 4 bases, J lost 1 base, and 1 base stayed unmatched. The CDR3 extends over 13 amino acids.

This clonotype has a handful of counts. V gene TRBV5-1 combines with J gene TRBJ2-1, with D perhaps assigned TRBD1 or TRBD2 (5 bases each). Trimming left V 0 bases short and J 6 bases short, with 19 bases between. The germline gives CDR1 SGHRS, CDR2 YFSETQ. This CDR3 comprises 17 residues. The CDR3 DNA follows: TGCGCCAGCAGCTTGGGTCCCGGGCAGGGAGCCCTCAATGAGCAGTTCTTC. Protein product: CASSLGPGQGALNEQFF.

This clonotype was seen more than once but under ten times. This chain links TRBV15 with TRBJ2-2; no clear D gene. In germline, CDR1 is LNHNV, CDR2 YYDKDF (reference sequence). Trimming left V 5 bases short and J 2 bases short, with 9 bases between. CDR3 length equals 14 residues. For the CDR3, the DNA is TGTGCCACCAGCGTCGACCCTAACACCGGGGAGCTGTTTTTT. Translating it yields CATSVDPNTGELFF.

CDR3 loop: CASSLSGTSEETQYF. DNA for the CDR3: TGCGCCAGCAGCCTTTCCGGGACTTCCGAAGAGACCCAGTACTTC. The chain joins TRBV4-1 to TRBJ2-5; D might be TRBD2 (6 bases). Trimming removed 4 bases from V and 3 bases from J, with 15 bases in between. CDR1 and CDR2 (germline): MGHRA, YSYEKL. The CDR3 is 15 residues long.

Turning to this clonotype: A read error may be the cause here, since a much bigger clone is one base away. In nucleotides, the CDR3 is TGCGCCAGCAGCGACGGGCCCGGGGACCTGTTTTTT. The encoded protein is CASSDGPGDLFF. The rearrangement links TRBV10-2 to TRBJ2-2; the D call may be TRBD1 or TRBD2 (5 bases each). This CDR3 is built from 12 residues. The germline gives CDR1 WSHSY, CDR2 SAAADI.

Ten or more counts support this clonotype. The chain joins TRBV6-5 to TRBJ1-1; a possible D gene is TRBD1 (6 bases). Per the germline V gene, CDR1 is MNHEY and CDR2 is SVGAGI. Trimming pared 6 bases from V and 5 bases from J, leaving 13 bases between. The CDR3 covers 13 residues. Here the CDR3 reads CASSSGTKTEAFF. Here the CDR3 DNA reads TGTGCCAGCAGCTCCGGGACAAAAACTGAAGCTTTCTTT.

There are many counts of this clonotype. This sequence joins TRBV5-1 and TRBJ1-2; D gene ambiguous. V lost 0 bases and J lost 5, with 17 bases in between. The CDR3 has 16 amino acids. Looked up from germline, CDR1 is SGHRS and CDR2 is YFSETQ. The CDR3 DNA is TGCGCCAGCAGCTTGGATCCGGGCTCCAACCTATATGGCTACACCTTC. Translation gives CASSLDPGSNLYGYTF.

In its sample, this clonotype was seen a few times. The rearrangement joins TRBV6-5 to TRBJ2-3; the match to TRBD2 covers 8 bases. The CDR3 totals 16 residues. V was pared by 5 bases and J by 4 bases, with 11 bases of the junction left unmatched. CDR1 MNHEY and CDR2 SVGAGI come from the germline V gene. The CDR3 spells CASSPLYREGSDTQYF. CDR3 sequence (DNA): TGTGCCAGCAGTCCCCTGTACCGGGAGGGATCAGATACGCAGTATTTT.

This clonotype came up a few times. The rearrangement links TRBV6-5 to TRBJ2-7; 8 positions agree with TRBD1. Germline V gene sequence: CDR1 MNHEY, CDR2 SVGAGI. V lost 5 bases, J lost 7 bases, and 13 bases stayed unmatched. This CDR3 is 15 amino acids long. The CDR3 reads CASSTVQGASREQYV. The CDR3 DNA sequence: TGTGCCAGCAGTACCGTTCAGGGGGCCTCAAGGGAGCAGTACGTC.

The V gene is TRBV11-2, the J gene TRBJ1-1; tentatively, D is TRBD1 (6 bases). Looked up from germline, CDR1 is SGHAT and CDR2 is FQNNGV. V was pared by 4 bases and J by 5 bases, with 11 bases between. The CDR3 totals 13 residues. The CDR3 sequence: CASSSTGRTEAFF. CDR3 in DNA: TGTGCCAGCAGCTCCACAGGGAGGACTGAAGCTTTCTTT.

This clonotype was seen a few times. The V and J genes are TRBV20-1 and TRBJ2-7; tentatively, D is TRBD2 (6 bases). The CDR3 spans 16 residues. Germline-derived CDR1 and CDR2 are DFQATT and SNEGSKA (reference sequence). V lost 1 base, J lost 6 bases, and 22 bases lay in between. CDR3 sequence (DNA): TGCAGTGCTAGAGCCCCCGGGGGACTGAAAACTTCCGAGCAGTACTTC. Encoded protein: CSARAPGGLKTSEQYF.

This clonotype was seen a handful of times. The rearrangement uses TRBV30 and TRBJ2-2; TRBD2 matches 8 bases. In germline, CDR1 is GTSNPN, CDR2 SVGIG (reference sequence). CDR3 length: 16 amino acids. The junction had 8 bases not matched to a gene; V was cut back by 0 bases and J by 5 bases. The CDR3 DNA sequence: TGTGCCTGGAGTGTACTAAAGCGGGAGAAGACCGGGGAGCTGTTTTTT. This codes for CAWSVLKREKTGELFF.

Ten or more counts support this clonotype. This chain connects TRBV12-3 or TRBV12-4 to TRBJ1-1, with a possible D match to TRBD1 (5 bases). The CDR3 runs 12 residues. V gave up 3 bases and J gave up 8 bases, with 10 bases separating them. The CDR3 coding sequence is TGTGCCAGCAGTTTGGTGGGGCGGGAAGCTTTCTTT. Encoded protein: CASSLVGREAFF.

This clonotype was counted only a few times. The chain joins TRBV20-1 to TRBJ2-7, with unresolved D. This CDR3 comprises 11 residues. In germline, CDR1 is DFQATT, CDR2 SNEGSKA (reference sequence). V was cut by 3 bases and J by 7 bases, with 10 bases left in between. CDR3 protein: CSARSRREQYF. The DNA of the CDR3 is TGCAGTGCTAGGAGCAGAAGAGAGCAGTACTTC.

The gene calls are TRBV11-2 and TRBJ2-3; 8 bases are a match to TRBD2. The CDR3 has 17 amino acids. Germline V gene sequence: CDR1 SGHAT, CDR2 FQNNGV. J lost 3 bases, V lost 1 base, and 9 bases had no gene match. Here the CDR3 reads CASSLAPTGLGTDTQYF. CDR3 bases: TGTGCCAGCAGCTTAGCCCCCACGGGACTAGGGACAGATACGCAGTATTTT.

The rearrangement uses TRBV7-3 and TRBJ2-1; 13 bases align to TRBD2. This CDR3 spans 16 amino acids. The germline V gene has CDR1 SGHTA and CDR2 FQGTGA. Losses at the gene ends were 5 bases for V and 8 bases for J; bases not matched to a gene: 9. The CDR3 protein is CASSDGPGLAGYEQFF. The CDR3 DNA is TGTGCCAGCAGCGACGGACCGGGACTAGCGGGATATGAGCAGTTCTTC.

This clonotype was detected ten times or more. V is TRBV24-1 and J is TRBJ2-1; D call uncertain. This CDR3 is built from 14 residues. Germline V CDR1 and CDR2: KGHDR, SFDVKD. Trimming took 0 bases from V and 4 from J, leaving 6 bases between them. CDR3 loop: CATSDLNEYNEQFF. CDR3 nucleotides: TGTGCCACCAGTGATTTGAACGAGTACAATGAGCAGTTCTTC.

The CDR3 loop is CASSSAGTYEQYF. CDR3 DNA sequence: TGCGCCAGCAGCTCCGCAGGGACCTACGAGCAGTACTTC. The chain links TRBV5-1 to TRBJ2-7, with D maybe TRBD1 (5 bases). The germline V gene has CDR1 SGHRS and CDR2 YFSETQ. Trimming shortened V by 3 bases and J by 2 bases, and 9 bases separated the two germline ends. The CDR3 has 13 residues.

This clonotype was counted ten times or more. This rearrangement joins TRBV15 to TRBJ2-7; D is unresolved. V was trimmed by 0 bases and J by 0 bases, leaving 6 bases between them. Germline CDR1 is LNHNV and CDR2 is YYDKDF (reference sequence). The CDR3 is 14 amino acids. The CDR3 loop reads CATSRDEVSYEQYF. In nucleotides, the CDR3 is TGTGCCACCAGCAGAGACGAGGTCTCCTACGAGCAGTACTTC.

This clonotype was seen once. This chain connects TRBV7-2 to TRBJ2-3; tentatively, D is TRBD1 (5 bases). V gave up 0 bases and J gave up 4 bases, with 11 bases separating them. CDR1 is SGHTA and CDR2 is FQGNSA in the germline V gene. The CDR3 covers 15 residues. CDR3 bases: TGTGCCAGCAGCTTAGCGGGGCCGACCGCAGATACGCAGTATTTT. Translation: CASSLAGPTADTQYF. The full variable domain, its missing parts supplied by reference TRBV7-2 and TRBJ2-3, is GAGVSQSPSNKVTEKGKDVELRCDPISGHTALYWYRQSLGQGLEFLIYFQGNSAPDKSGLPSDRFSAERTGGSVSTLTIQRTQQEDSAVYLCASSLAGPTADTQYFGPGTRLTVL.

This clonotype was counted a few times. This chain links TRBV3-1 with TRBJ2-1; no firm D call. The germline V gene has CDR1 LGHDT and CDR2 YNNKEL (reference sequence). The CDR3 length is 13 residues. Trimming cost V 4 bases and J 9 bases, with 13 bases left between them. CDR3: CASSLIPGREQFF. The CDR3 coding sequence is TGTGCCAGCAGCCTTATCCCCGGGCGTGAGCAGTTCTTC.